The text below deals with one T cell receptor (beta chain). This CDR3 spans 13 amino acids. V shed 8 bases and J shed 2 bases, with 7 bases lying between them. Per germline, CDR1 MNHEY and CDR2 SMNVEV (reference sequence). This sample was taken from a study of T cells in Graves' hyperthyroidism and ophthalmopathy. It was RNA transcripts that yielded the amplified TCR beta CDR3 regions. TCR CDR3 underwent first-round RT-PCR with the HTBI primer set. TCRdb recomputed calls from the multiplex PCR reads with MiXCR, one row per CDR3 protein. The sample holds about 380,000 distinct CDR3 sequences, about 18% seen once.

The sequencing sample was made of blood. The chain couples TRBV27 to TRBJ1-6; possible D gene TRBD1, 5 bases. This TCR was sampled from a man younger than 30 with Graves' ophthalmopathy. The CDR3 sequence: CASQGPYNSPLHF. CDR3 coding DNA: TGTGCCAGCCAGGGCCCCTATAATTCACCCCTCCACTTT.